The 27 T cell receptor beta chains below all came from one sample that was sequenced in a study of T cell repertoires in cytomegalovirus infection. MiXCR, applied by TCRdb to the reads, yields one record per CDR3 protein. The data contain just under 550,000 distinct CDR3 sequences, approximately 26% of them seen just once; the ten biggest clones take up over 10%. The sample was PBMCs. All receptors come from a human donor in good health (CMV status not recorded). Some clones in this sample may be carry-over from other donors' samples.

CDR3 DNA sequence: TGTGCCTGGAGGCCAGGATACAATGAGCAGTTCTTC. Translating it yields CAWRPGYNEQFF. V gene TRBV30 combines with J gene TRBJ2-1; D remains ambiguous. Germline V gene data show CDR1 as GTSNPN and CDR2 as SVGIG (reference sequence). CDR3 length equals 12 residues. The V end lost 3 bases, the J end lost 4 bases, and 7 bases lay between the germline ends. The variable domain in full, completed from reference TRBV30 and TRBJ2-1, reads SQTIHQWPATLVQPVGSPLSLECTVEGTSNPNLYWYRQAAGRGLQLLFYSVGIGQISSEVPQNLSASRPQDRQFILSSKKLLLSDSGFYLCAWRPGYNEQFFGPGTRLTVL.

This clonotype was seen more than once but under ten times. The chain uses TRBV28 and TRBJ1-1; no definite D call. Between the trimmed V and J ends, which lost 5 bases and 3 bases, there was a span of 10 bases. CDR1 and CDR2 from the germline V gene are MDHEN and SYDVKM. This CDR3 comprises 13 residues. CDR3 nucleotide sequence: TGTGCCAGCAGTCAACCCGATTACACTGAAGCTTTCTTT. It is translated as CASSQPDYTEAFF.

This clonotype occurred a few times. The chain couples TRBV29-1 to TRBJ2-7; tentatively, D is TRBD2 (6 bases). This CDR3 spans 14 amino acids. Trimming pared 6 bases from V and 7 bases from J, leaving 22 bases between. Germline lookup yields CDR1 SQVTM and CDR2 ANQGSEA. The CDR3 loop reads CSVRTSSFTREQYF. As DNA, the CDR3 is TGCAGCGTGAGAACTAGCTCCTTTACGCGGGAGCAGTACTTC.

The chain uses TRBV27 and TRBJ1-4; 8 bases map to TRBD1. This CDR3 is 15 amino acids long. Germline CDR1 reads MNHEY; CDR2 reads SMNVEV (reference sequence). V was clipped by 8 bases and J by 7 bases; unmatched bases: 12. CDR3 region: CASGPLGTGGEKLFF. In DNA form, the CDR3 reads TGTGCCAGCGGTCCCTTGGGGACAGGCGGTGAAAAACTGTTTTTT.

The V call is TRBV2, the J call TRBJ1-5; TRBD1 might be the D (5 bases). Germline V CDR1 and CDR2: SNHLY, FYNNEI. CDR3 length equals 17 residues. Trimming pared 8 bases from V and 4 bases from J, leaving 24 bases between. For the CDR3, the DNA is TGTGCCAGCGAGGGGTTGGACCCTGGAAACTCAAATCAGCCCCAGCATTTT. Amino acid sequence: CASEGLDPGNSNQPQHF.

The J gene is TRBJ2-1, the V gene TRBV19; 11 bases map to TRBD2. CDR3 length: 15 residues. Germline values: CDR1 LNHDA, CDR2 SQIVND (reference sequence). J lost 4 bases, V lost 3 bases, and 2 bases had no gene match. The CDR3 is CASSMGLADYNEQFF. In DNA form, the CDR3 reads TGTGCCAGTAGTATGGGACTAGCGGATTACAATGAGCAGTTCTTC.

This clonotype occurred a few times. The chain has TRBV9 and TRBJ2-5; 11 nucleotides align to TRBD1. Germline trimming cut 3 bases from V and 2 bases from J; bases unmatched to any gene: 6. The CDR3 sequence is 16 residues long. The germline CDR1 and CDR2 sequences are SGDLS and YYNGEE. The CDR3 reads CASSARDRGGQETQYF. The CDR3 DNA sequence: TGTGCCAGCAGCGCCAGGGACAGGGGGGGACAAGAGACCCAGTACTTC.

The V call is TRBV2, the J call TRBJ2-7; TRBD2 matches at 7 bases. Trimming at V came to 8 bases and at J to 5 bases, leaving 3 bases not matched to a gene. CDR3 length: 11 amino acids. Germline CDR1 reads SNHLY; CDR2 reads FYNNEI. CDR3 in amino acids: CASGLEHEQYV. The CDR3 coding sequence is TGTGCCAGCGGACTAGAACACGAGCAGTACGTC.

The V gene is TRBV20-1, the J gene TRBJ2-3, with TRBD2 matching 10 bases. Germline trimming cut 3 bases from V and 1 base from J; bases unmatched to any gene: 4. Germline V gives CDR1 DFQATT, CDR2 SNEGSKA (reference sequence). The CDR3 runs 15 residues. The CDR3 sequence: CSASKSGRGTDTQYF. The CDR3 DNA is TGCAGTGCTAGCAAGAGCGGGAGGGGCACAGATACGCAGTATTTT.

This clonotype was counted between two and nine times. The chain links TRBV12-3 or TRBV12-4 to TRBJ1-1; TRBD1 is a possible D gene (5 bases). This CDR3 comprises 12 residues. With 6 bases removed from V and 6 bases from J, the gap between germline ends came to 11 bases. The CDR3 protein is CASSKDRAEAFF. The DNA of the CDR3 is TGTGCCAGCAGCAAAGACAGAGCTGAAGCTTTCTTT.

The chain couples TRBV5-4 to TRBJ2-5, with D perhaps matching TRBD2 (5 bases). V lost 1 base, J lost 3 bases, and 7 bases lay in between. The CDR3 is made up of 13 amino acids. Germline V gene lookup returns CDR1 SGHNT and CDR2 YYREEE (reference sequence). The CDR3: CASSLKGEETQYF. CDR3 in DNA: TGTGCCAGCAGCTTGAAGGGAGAAGAGACCCAGTACTTC.

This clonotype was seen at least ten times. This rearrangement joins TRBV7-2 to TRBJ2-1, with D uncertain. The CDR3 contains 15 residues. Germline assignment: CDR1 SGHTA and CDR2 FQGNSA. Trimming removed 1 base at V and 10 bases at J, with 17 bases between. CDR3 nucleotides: TGTGCCAGCAGCTTAGATCTGACCGGTTTCAGAGAGCAGTTCTTC. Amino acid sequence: CASSLDLTGFREQFF.

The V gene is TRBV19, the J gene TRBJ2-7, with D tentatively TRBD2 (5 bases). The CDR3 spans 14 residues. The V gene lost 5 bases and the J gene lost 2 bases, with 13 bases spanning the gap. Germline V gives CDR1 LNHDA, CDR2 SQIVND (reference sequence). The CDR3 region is CASSPRTEAYEQYF. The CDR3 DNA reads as TGTGCCAGTAGTCCCCGGACGGAGGCCTACGAGCAGTACTTC.

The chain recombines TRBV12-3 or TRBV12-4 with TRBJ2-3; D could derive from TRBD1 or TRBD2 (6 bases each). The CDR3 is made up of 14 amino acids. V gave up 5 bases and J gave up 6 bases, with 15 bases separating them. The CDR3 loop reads CASSTRRDMDTQYF. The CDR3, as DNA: TGTGCCAGCAGTACCCGGCGGGACATGGATACGCAGTATTTT.

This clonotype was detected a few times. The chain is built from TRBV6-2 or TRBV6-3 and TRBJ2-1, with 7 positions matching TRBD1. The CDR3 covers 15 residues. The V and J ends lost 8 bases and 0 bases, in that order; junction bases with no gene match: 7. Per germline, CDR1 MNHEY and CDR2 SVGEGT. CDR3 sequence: CASLADRLSYNEQFF. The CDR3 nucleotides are TGTGCCAGCCTTGCGGACAGGCTCTCCTACAATGAGCAGTTCTTC.

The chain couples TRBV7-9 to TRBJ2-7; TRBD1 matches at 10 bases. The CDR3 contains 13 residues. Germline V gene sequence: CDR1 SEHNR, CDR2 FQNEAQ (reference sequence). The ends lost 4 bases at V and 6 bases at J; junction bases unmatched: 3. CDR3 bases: TGTGCCAGCAGCTCGGGACAGGGGCTCGAGCAGTACTTC. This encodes CASSSGQGLEQYF.

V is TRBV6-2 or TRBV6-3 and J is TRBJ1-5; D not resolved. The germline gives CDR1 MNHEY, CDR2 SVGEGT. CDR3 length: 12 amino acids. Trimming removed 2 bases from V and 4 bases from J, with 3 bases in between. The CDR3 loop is CASSYDNQPQHF. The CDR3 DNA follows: TGTGCCAGCAGTTACGATAATCAGCCCCAGCATTTT.

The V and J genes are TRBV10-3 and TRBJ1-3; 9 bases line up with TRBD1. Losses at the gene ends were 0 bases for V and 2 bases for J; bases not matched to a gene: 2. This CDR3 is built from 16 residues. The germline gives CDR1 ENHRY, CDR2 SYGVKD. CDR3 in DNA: TGTGCCATCAGTGAGTCCGACAGGGGGGCTGGAAACACCATATATTTT. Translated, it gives CAISESDRGAGNTIYF.

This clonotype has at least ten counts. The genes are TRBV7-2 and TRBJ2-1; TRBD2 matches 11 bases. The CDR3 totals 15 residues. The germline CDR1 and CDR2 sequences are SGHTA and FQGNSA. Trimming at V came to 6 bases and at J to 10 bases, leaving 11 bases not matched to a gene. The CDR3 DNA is TGTGCCAGCAGAGATGGGCTAGCGGGAGGCCGGGAGCAGTTCTTC. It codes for CASRDGLAGGREQFF.

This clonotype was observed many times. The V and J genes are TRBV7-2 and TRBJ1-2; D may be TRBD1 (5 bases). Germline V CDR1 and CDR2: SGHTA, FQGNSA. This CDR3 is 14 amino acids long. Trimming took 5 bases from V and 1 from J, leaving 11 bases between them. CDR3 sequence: CASSPEGLNYGYTF. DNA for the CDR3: TGTGCCAGCAGCCCTGAGGGACTTAACTATGGCTACACCTTC.

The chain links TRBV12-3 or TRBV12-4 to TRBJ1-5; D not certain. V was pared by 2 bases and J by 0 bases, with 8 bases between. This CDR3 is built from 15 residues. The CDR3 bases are TGTGCCAGCAGTTTAAGGCACCTTAGCAATCAGCCCCAGCATTTT. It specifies CASSLRHLSNQPQHF.

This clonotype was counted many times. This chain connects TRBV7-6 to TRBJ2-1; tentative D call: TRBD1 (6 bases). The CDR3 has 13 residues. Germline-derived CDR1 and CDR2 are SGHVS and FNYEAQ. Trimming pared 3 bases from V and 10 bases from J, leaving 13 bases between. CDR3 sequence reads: CASSFAGELEQFF. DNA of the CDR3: TGTGCCAGCAGCTTTGCAGGGGAGCTAGAGCAGTTCTTC.

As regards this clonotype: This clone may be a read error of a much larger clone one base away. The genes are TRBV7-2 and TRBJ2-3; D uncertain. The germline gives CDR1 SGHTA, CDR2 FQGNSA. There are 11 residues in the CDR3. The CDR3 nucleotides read TGTGCCAGCAGGAGAGGTTGGACGCAGTGTTTT. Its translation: CASRRGWTQCF.

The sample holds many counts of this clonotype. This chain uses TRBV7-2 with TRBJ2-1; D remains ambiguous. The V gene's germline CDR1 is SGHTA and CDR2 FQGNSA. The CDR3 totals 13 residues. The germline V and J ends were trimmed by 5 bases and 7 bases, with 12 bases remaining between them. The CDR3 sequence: CASSPWDGNEQFF. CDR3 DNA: TGTGCCAGCAGCCCATGGGATGGGAATGAGCAGTTCTTC.

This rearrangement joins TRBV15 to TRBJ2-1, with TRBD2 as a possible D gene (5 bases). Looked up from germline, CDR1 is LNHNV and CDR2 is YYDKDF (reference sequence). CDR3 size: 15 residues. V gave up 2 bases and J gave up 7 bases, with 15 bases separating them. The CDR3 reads CATSRRRDIVNEQFF. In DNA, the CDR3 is TGTGCCACCAGCAGACGACGGGATATAGTAAATGAGCAGTTCTTC.

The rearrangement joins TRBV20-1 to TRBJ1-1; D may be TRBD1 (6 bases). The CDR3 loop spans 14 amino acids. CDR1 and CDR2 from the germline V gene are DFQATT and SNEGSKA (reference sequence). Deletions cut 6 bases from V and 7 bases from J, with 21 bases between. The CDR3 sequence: CSALRGFGGHEAFF. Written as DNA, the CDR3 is TGCAGTGCCTTACGAGGGTTTGGGGGCCATGAAGCTTTCTTT.

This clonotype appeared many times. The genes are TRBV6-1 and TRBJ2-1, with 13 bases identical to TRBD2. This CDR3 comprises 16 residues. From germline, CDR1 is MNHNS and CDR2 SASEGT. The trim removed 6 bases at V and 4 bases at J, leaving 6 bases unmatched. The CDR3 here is CASRPTSGRAYNEQFF. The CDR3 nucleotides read TGTGCCAGCAGGCCTACTAGCGGGAGGGCGTACAATGAGCAGTTCTTC.